These 11 T cell receptor beta chains were sequenced from one sample in a study of blood T cell repertoires in COVID-19. Sequencing was performed with immunoSEQ multiplex PCR; in TCRdb, only in-frame clones are kept and a portion is missing. The profile shows some 250,000 clones, approximately 80% of them singletons. Sequenced: PBMCs or T cells enriched from blood (not recorded which). These receptor sequences come from a man in his forties or fifties who had recovered from COVID-19.

This clone was seen more than once but under ten times. The chain uses TRBV5-5 and TRBJ1-5, with D tentatively TRBD1 (5 bases). From germline, CDR1 is SGHKS and CDR2 YYEKEE (reference sequence). V was clipped by 2 bases and J by 8 bases, with 8 bases between them. The CDR3 sequence is 12 residues long. The DNA of the CDR3 is TGTGCCAGCAGCTTTCCGGGGGAGCCCCAGCATTTT. This gives the protein CASSFPGEPQHF.

The gene calls are TRBV7-9 and TRBJ1-1; D unresolved. CDR1 is SEHNR, CDR2 FQNEAQ, per germline (reference sequence). The CDR3 runs to 16 residues. Trimming removed 0 bases from V and 0 bases from J, with 11 bases in between. The CDR3 bases are TGTGCCAGCAGCTTAGCGGTGCGGGGTATGAACACTGAAGCTTTCTTT. It translates to CASSLAVRGMNTEAFF.

The rearrangement joins TRBV24-1 to TRBJ2-7; no reliable D call. The CDR3 is 13 residues long. V was trimmed by 0 bases and J by 7 bases, leaving 9 bases between them. Per germline, CDR1 KGHDR and CDR2 SFDVKD. In DNA, the CDR3 is TGTGCCACCAGTGATTTGCTTCACGGGGAGCAGTACTTC. Amino acids: CATSDLLHGEQYF.

The V gene is TRBV24-1, the J gene TRBJ1-1; D unclear. V was clipped by 4 bases and J by 5 bases, with 10 bases between them. The CDR3 covers 13 residues. Looked up from germline, CDR1 is KGHDR and CDR2 is SFDVKD. For the CDR3, the DNA is TGTGCCACCAGTGACGTCTTGAGGACTGAAGCTTTCTTT. Translation gives CATSDVLRTEAFF.

The genes are TRBV2 and TRBJ2-1; 8 bases agree with TRBD2. Per germline, CDR1 SNHLY and CDR2 FYNNEI. This CDR3 is 12 amino acids long. Losses at the gene ends were 7 bases for V and 9 bases for J; bases not matched to a gene: 5. CDR3 nucleotide sequence: TGTGCCAGCAATGGACTAGCCGGTGAGCAGTTCTTC. Translation: CASNGLAGEQFF.

The V gene is TRBV27, the J gene TRBJ2-7; perhaps TRBD1 as D (5 bases). This CDR3 region has 13 residues. The germline V and J ends were trimmed by 1 base and 6 bases, with 10 bases remaining between them. Germline values: CDR1 MNHEY, CDR2 SMNVEV (reference sequence). CDR3 residues: CASSLLRGGEQYF. The CDR3, as DNA: TGTGCCAGCAGTTTATTAAGGGGTGGCGAGCAGTACTTC.

The gene calls are TRBV11-2 and TRBJ2-1; D perhaps matches TRBD1 (5 bases). Germline values: CDR1 SGHAT, CDR2 FQNNGV. The V end lost 5 bases, the J end lost 5 bases, and 16 bases lay between the germline ends. The CDR3 has 15 amino acids. The CDR3 loop reads CASSLTPDSDNEQFF. CDR3 nucleotide sequence: TGTGCCAGCAGCCTAACCCCCGACAGCGACAATGAGCAGTTCTTC.

This chain connects TRBV18 to TRBJ2-7, with D perhaps TRBD2 (7 bases). V shed 2 bases and J shed 2 bases, with 16 bases lying between them. The CDR3 runs to 16 residues. CDR1 and CDR2 (germline): KGHSH, LQKENI. This CDR3 reads CASSPFFSGDTYEQYF. The CDR3 region has the DNA TGTGCCAGCTCACCATTCTTCAGCGGGGACACCTACGAGCAGTACTTC.

There are a few counts of this clone. The chain links TRBV3-1 (or the pseudogene TRBV3-2) to TRBJ1-1; D possibly corresponds to TRBD1 (6 bases). V lost 2 bases to trimming and J lost 3 bases, with 13 bases between them. The germline gives CDR1 LGHDT, CDR2 YNNKEL (reference sequence). This CDR3 contains 15 residues. The CDR3 DNA sequence: TGTGCCAGCAGCCAACAAACAGGGAAGGACACTGAAGCTTTCTTT. Translating it yields CASSQQTGKDTEAFF.

This chain joins TRBV4-3 and TRBJ2-5; 9 bases agree with TRBD1. The trim removed 1 base at V and 4 bases at J, leaving 4 bases unmatched. CDR3 size: 15 residues. Germline values: CDR1 LGHNA, CDR2 YSLEER. In nucleotides, the CDR3 is TGCGCCAGCAGCCAAGGGACAGGGGTGGGAGAGACCCAGTACTTC. Residues: CASSQGTGVGETQYF.

The chain is built from TRBV6-5 and TRBJ2-7, with 7 positions matching TRBD1. Trimming removed 0 bases from V and 0 bases from J; junction bases left unmatched: 2. Germline lookup yields CDR1 MNHEY and CDR2 SVGAGI. The CDR3 is 15 amino acids. The CDR3, as DNA: TGTGCCAGCAGTTACTCGGCAGGGGGCTCCTACGAGCAGTACTTC. Translation gives CASSYSAGGSYEQYF.